One sample yielded the 8 T cell receptor beta chains listed below, sequenced in a study of vaccination and CD4 T cells after COVID-19. Which antigens these TCRs recognize remains unknown. Treatment specified: approximately nine-day PBMC culture with coronavirus spike peptide pools or control peptides (ViraFEST assay). Cultured CD4+ T cell DNA was sequenced using the Oncomine TCR Beta short-read assay. TCRdb reprocessed the PCR reads with MiXCR, giving one entry per CDR3 protein. Altogether some 16,000 distinct CDR3 sequences are present, around 73% being singletons, with the ten largest covering roughly 9.7%. Sequencing input: CD4+ T cells from blood, cultured in vitro. The receptors were gathered from a human donor who had recovered from COVID-19.

This sequence joins TRBV5-1 and TRBJ1-6, with 7 nucleotides matching TRBD1. The trim removed 4 bases at V and 6 bases at J, leaving 7 bases unmatched. The CDR3 covers 15 residues. Germline V gene lookup returns CDR1 SGHRS and CDR2 YFSETQ. The CDR3 bases are TGCGCCAGCAGCGTCCAGGGGGAGGGTAATTCACCCCTCCACTTT. Amino acids: CASSVQGEGNSPLHF.

CDR3 coding DNA: TGTGCCAGCAGAAGTAACACCGGGGAGCTGTTTTTT. It codes for CASRSNTGELFF. V is TRBV28 and J is TRBJ2-2; no clear D. The CDR3 covers 12 residues. Germline values: CDR1 MDHEN, CDR2 SYDVKM. With 6 bases removed from V and 2 bases from J, the gap between germline ends came to 4 bases.

This clonotype has only one observation. The J gene is TRBJ1-6, the V gene TRBV28; D unclear. The germline V and J ends were trimmed by 8 bases and 9 bases, with 20 bases remaining between them. The CDR3 runs 15 residues. Germline CDR1 and CDR2: MDHEN and SYDVKM. As DNA, the CDR3 is TGTGCCAGCTGCAGGACGGAGGTATTGGGTTCACCCCTCCACTTT. This gives the protein CASCRTEVLGSPLHF.

This chain links TRBV7-3 with TRBJ2-5, with 10 bases identical to TRBD2. This CDR3 comprises 15 residues. In germline, CDR1 is SGHTA, CDR2 FQGTGA. After removal of 5 bases from V and 5 bases from J, the junction contained 8 bases not matched to a gene. The CDR3 coding sequence is TGTGCCAGCAGCCCCCAGAGTAGCGGGAGGGAGACCCAGTACTTC. Translating gives CASSPQSSGRETQYF.

The V call is TRBV2, the J call TRBJ2-3; 8 bases match TRBD2. Germline V gene lookup returns CDR1 SNHLY and CDR2 FYNNEI. This CDR3 is built from 15 residues. V shed 3 bases, J shed 2 bases, and the junction held 4 bases outside the gene matches. The CDR3 sequence: CASSDPLAVTDTQYF. In DNA form, the CDR3 reads TGTGCCAGCAGTGATCCACTAGCGGTCACAGATACGCAGTATTTT.

The sample holds one count of this clonotype. The chain recombines TRBV5-4 with TRBJ2-1; D may be TRBD1 or TRBD2 (5 bases each). This CDR3 spans 14 amino acids. The germline CDR1 and CDR2 sequences are SGHNT and YYREEE (reference sequence). Trimming removed 4 bases from V and 6 bases from J, with 14 bases in between. DNA for the CDR3: TGTGCCAGCAGCGCTGGGGACCCCCCCAATGAGCAGTTCTTC. Amino acids: CASSAGDPPNEQFF.

The genes are TRBV30 and TRBJ1-6; no definite D call. Germline V CDR1 and CDR2: GTSNPN, SVGIG (reference sequence). This CDR3 region has 11 residues. V dropped 0 bases and J dropped 9 bases, with 3 bases sitting between them. The DNA for the CDR3 is TGTGCCTGGAGTGTGAGTTCACCCCTCCACTTT. The encoded protein is CAWSVSSPLHF.

The chain joins TRBV18 to TRBJ1-2, with 9 bases matching TRBD1. CDR1 and CDR2 (germline): KGHSH, LQKENI. Trimming cost V 4 bases and J 7 bases; bases outside gene matches: 16. This CDR3 is 17 amino acids long. CDR3 sequence (DNA): TGTGCCAGCTCACTCGCCCTCACACAGGGGGCGCAGAGTGGCTACACCTTC. Amino acid sequence: CASSLALTQGAQSGYTF.